This T cell receptor beta chain comes out of a study of shared clonotypes between healthy human individuals. Naive CD8 cells were CD45RO-negative, positively selected for CCR7, excluding terminally differentiated effector memory CD45RA+ cells. Donors comprised only Caucasian adults living in Nashville, Tennessee. The V gene's germline CDR1 is SGHRS and CDR2 YFSETQ. The CDR3 sequence is 14 residues long. The V segment lost 4 bases and the J segment 3 bases; nucleotides outside the gene matches: 5. The study's findings and limits: Represented diversity (both genetic and exposure-history) was limited by the small number of donors.

Original processing methods: Filtering differed for immunoSEQ, which gave only junction sequences without quality scores. TCRdb keeps only in-frame clones here, not all; method: immunoSEQ multiplex PCR. Clone size and V and J calls were adopted from that table, with D and trimming inferred from the DNA. The sample shows about 2.1 million clones, about 92% of them seen only once. In regard to this clone: Its matching antigen is unknown.

Sequences were obtained from naive CD8+ T cells from PBMCs. The clonotype was recovered from a young man in good health. Some clones in this sample may be carry-over from other donors' samples. The chain combines TRBV5-1 with TRBJ2-7; 9 nucleotides match TRBD2. DNA for the CDR3: TGCGCCAGCAGCCTCCAGACTAGCGGCTACGAGCAGTACTTC. As protein: CASSLQTSGYEQYF.